Reported below is one TCR beta chain. The record originates from a study of blood T cell repertoires in COVID-19. For the study at large: Nucleic acid was either cDNA or gDNA, and it came from T cells, B-cell-depleted T cells, or PBMCs.

Authors' processing steps: Estimated nucleated cell counts came from reference gene primer amplification. The method was immunoSEQ multiplex PCR; TCRdb's version includes in-frame clones alone and lacks a portion of them. V and J calls and clone size follow that table, whereas D and trimming were derived from the DNA. The sample yields some 170,000 clones, around four fifths seen once. Germline-derived CDR1 and CDR2 are MNHEY and SVGAGI. The ends were cut back, 5 bases at V and 9 bases at J, with 20 bases in the middle. This CDR3 is built from 15 residues. The sequencing sample was made of peripheral blood. The receptor was derived from a man in his 70s with acute or convalescent COVID-19. This chain uses TRBV6-5 with TRBJ2-1; tentative D call: TRBD2 (5 bases). The CDR3 sequence is CASSNLNGLASEQFF. The CDR3 DNA reads as TGTGCCAGCAGTAATCTTAATGGCCTAGCCAGTGAGCAGTTCTTC.